This T cell receptor beta chain was found in a study of post-analysis software for immune sequencing data. Broader study findings: About 5 TRBV segments were significantly more frequent in patients than in controls. TRBV5-6, TRBV5-1 and TRBV20-1 were among these segments. Multiple sclerosis patients showed significantly lower normalized Chao1 diversity than controls did.

Only a few counts were recorded for this clonotype. Its antigen remains unidentified. cDNA libraries of TCR beta carried unique molecular identifiers. TCRdb re-derived calls from the PCR reads in MiXCR, one entry per CDR3 protein. Of over 700,000 distinct CDR3 sequences in the sample, 25% to 30% are singletons; the top ten hold roughly 0.54%. This CDR3 has 14 amino acids. Deletions cut 4 bases from V and 4 bases from J, with 8 bases between. Germline lookup yields CDR1 LGHNA and CDR2 YSLEER. Sequencing was done on a sample of blood. The chain combines TRBV4-3 with TRBJ1-6; maybe TRBD1 (6 bases). This TCR came from a girl aged 10 to 17 with multiple sclerosis. The CDR3 DNA follows: TGCGCCAGCAGCCGAGGGACATATAATTCACCCCTCCACTTT. It codes for CASSRGTYNSPLHF.